This T cell receptor (beta chain) originates from a study of shared clonotypes between healthy human individuals. Study-level results: Generation probability values for non-shared clonotypes were lower than those for clonotypes shared by all four donors. Blood was the sole source, and tissue repertoires probably differ.

The V end lost 2 bases, the J end lost 4 bases, and 20 bases lay between the germline ends. The germline V gene encodes CDR1 LNHNV and CDR2 YYDKDF (reference sequence). This CDR3 is 17 amino acids long. Across several immunoSEQ plates, the genomic DNA of each subset was split evenly. TCRdb keeps only in-frame clones here, not all; method: immunoSEQ multiplex PCR. The sample lists about 1.9 million clones; around 95% were seen once. With respect to this clone: Its target is not known.

Naive CD8 cells lacked CD45RO and underwent positive selection for CCR7, leaving out terminally differentiated effector memory CD45RA+ cells. The rearrangement joins TRBV15 to TRBJ1-1; tentative D call: TRBD1 (5 bases). The sample consisted of naive CD8+ T cells from PBMCs. This receptor was identified in a man aged 18-30 years in good health. Some clones in this sample may be carry-over from other donors' samples. CDR3 DNA: TGTGCCACCAGCAGAACCGGGACGGTGGTAGGGTTCACTGAAGCTTTCTTT. Translating it yields CATSRTGTVVGFTEAFF.